This T cell receptor (beta chain) originates from a study of CD8+ T cells in alopecia areata. Overall study: Tofacitinib therapy lasting 6 to 18 months was followed by 6 months off drug.

Treatment reported: oral pan-JAK inhibitor, 5-10 mg twice daily. With regard to this clone: Its antigen remains unidentified.

After removal of 5 bases from V and 4 bases from J, the junction contained 11 bases not matched to a gene. Looked up from germline, CDR1 is SNHLY and CDR2 is FYNNEI. The CDR3 consists of 17 residues. Study findings and constraints: Among the top 100, expanded CD8+ clones, as well as scalp clonality, were significantly decreased by tofacitinib. The link between baseline CD8+ expansion and response remains uncertain with one nonresponder.

cDNA prepared by RNA extraction and subsequent reverse transcription served as the template for sequencing. Assay: immunoSEQ multiplex PCR; the TCRdb copy retains only in-frame clones and omits some. The sample lists around 99,000 clones; around 83% were seen once. The sequence came from a human donor with alopecia areata. The specimen comprised CD8+ T cells sorted from blood, sampled at week 24, from a patient treated with tofacitinib. The chain employs TRBV2 and TRBJ2-2; 9 bases line up with TRBD2. The CDR3 DNA reads TGTGCCAGCAGTAGGCCCCTTGGACTAGCGTTCACCGGGGAGCTGTTTTTT. Amino acids: CASSRPLGLAFTGELFF.